This entry lists 17 T cell receptor beta chains sequenced from one sample in a study of immune characterization of retroperitoneal liposarcoma. One entry per CDR3 protein results from TCRdb running MiXCR on the PCR reads. Altogether over 9,500 distinct CDR3 sequences are present, 50% being singletons, with the ten largest covering less than 11%. The sequenced sample was tumor tissue. The receptors here all came from a female donor with retroperitoneal liposarcoma.

The chain combines TRBV25-1 with TRBJ2-1; TRBD1 matches 10 bases. The length of the CDR3 is 13 residues. Germline V gene sequence: CDR1 MGHDK, CDR2 SYGVNS. Losses at the gene ends were 7 bases for V and 4 bases for J; bases not matched to a gene: 1. The CDR3 coding sequence is TGTGCCAGCATGGGACAGGGGTACAATGAGCAGTTCTTC. Its translation: CASMGQGYNEQFF.

This clonotype came up a few times. The gene calls are TRBV6-1 and TRBJ2-1; 7 bases match TRBD1. The DNA end is a closer match to TRBJ2-5, so the J assignment may be wrong. This CDR3 region has 16 residues. In germline, CDR1 is MNHNS, CDR2 SASEGT. This CDR3 is CASSDPTGDLSKTQYF. Here the CDR3 DNA reads TGTGCCAGCAGTGACCCAACAGGGGATCTGTCAAAGACCCAGTACTTC.

Comments on this clonotype: A read error is likely, as this CDR3 ends without the conserved phenylalanine or tryptophan. Because the CDR3's place on the DNA is in doubt, the DNA is left out and the CDR3 is given as listed by TCRdb. The chain is built from TRBV7-2 and TRBJ2-7; TRBD2 is the table's D call and was not checked against the DNA. Germline CDR1 is SGHTA and CDR2 is FQGNSA. Both ends counted, the CDR3 spans 12 residues. CDR3: CASSPTSYEKYL.

As for this clonotype: A much bigger clone sits one base away, suggesting this may be a read error. In DNA form, the CDR3 reads TGTGCCAGCTCAGTGGGCACCGGGGAGCTGTATTTT. Its translation: CASSVGTGELYF. The chain couples TRBV7-2 to TRBJ2-3, with D possibly TRBD2 on 5 matching bases. The V end lost 8 bases, the J end lost 14 bases, and 20 bases lay between the germline ends. This CDR3 has 12 amino acids. The germline gives CDR1 SGHTA, CDR2 FQGNSA.

This chain connects TRBV6-1 to TRBJ1-4; D not certain. Germline CDR1 reads MNHNS; CDR2 reads SASEGT. V lost 4 bases and J 0 bases, leaving 9 bases between the germline ends. This CDR3 has 15 residues. The CDR3: CASSGLAATNEKLFF. The CDR3 bases are TGTGCCAGCAGTGGTTTGGCAGCAACTAATGAAAAACTGTTTTTT.

This clonotype was counted a few times. The chain recombines TRBV6-1 with TRBJ2-3; TRBD2 agrees at 10 bases. This CDR3 comprises 18 residues. The J segment lost 1 base and the V segment lost 3 bases, leaving 10 bases of the junction unmatched. Germline CDR1 MNHNS, CDR2 SASEGT. The CDR3 DNA follows: TGTGCCAGCAGTGACCAACCCAGCGGGGGGGGGGGCACAGATACGCAGTATTTT. This translates into CASSDQPSGGGGTDTQYF.

This clonotype was observed a few times. V gene TRBV11-1 combines with J gene TRBJ2-1; 7 nucleotides agree with TRBD1. CDR1 SGHAT and CDR2 FQDESV come from the germline V gene (reference sequence). The CDR3 runs 13 residues. The V and J ends lost 4 bases and 7 bases, in that order; junction bases with no gene match: 4. The DNA for the CDR3 is TGTGCCAGCAGCTCGGGACAGCTGAATGAGCAGTTCTTC. Residues: CASSSGQLNEQFF.

The chain recombines TRBV6-1 with TRBJ1-3; possibly TRBD1 for D (5 bases). The germline CDR1 and CDR2 sequences are MNHNS and SASEGT. V was cut by 6 bases and J by 0 bases, with 9 bases left in between. The CDR3 is 14 amino acids. The CDR3 DNA sequence: TGTGCCAGCAGAAATCAGGGCTCTGGAAACACCATATATTTT. It is translated as CASRNQGSGNTIYF.

This clonotype occurred a few times. This rearrangement joins TRBV12-3 or TRBV12-4 to TRBJ2-3; possible D gene TRBD1, 6 bases. V lost 3 bases to trimming and J lost 3 bases, with 13 bases between them. The CDR3 totals 15 residues. The CDR3 DNA sequence: TGTGCCAGCAGTTTCAGGGGAAGGAGTACAGATACGCAGTATTTT. This translates into CASSFRGRSTDTQYF.

The chain is built from TRBV27 and TRBJ2-5, with a weak D call TRBD1 (5 bases). Matching the DNA end better, TRBJ2-7 makes the J call doubtful. The CDR3 runs to 15 residues. Germline values: CDR1 MNHEY, CDR2 SMNVEV (reference sequence). This CDR3 is CASSLGVPGQGEQYF. Written as DNA, the CDR3 is TGTGCCAGCAGTTTAGGTGTCCCAGGGCAGGGCGAGCAGTACTTC.

The V gene is TRBV7-2, the J gene TRBJ2-1; no firm D call. The closer fit of TRBJ2-7 to the DNA end suggests the J call may be wrong. The germline V gene encodes CDR1 SGHTA and CDR2 FQGNSA. This CDR3 is 14 amino acids long. CDR3 sequence reads: CASSLVVGKYEQYF. The CDR3 bases are TGTGCCAGCAGCTTAGTTGTGGGCAAGTACGAGCAGTACTTC.

Comments on this clonotype: A much larger clone is a single base away; this may be a read error. V and J are TRBV27 and TRBJ2-1, with D perhaps TRBD1 (7 bases). The CDR3 loop spans 16 amino acids. From germline, CDR1 is MNHEY and CDR2 SMNVEV (reference sequence). CDR3 nucleotides: TGTGCCAGCAGTCCTCGGCAGGGGGGCGCCTACAATGAGCCGTTCTTC. Its protein product is CASSPRQGGAYNEPFF.

On this clonotype itself: One end of the junction varies from germline; a read error may be responsible. The chain combines TRBV6-4 with TRBJ2-3; 11 bases are shared with TRBD1. Germline values: CDR1 MRHNA, CDR2 SNTAGT. CDR3 length: 14 amino acids. The CDR3 bases are TGTGCCAGCAGTGGGACAGGGGGCACAAATACGCAGTATTTT. Amino acid sequence: CASSGTGGTNTQYF.

The gene calls are TRBV6-1 and TRBJ2-1; weak D call: TRBD2 (5 bases). With 1 base removed from V and 9 bases from J, the gap between germline ends came to 16 bases. The CDR3 spans 15 residues. CDR1 and CDR2 from the germline V gene are MNHNS and SASEGT. CDR3 nucleotide sequence: TGTGCCAGCAGTGAAGTAAGAGGGCTCAGCGGTGAGCAGTTCTTC. As protein: CASSEVRGLSGEQFF.

As for this clonotype: Because the CDR3 is missing its conserved closing phenylalanine or tryptophan, this is likely a read error. The rearrangement uses TRBV6-1 and TRBJ2-5; the D is unclear. The last part of the DNA fits TRBJ2-1 better; the J call may be wrong. Germline CDR1 and CDR2: MNHNS and SASEGT. The CDR3 sequence is 16 residues long. CDR3 DNA: TGTGCCAGCAGTGAACCCGCACGGGCGGCCTACAATGAGCAGTTCCTC. Its translation: CASSEPARAAYNEQFL.

The DNA of the CDR3 is TGTGCCAGCAGTTCCCTGGCTAGTCGTATCGAATACGAGCAGTACTTC. Protein product: CASSSLASRIEYEQYF. The chain combines TRBV27 with TRBJ2-5; D unclear. Gene TRBJ2-7 matches the end of the DNA better, so the J call may be wrong. The CDR3 length is 16 residues. The germline V gene encodes CDR1 MNHEY and CDR2 SMNVEV (reference sequence).

The gene calls are TRBV6-1 and TRBJ2-5, with D perhaps TRBD2 (7 bases). CDR3 length: 14 residues. V gave up 2 bases and J gave up 11 bases, with 18 bases separating them. Germline V gene data show CDR1 as MNHNS and CDR2 as SASEGT. This CDR3 is CASSERGANNEQYF. The CDR3 DNA reads TGTGCCAGCAGTGAACGGGGGGCGAACAATGAGCAGTACTTC.